The TCR beta chain described here comes from a study of CD8 T cells in ankylosing spondylitis. Overall study results and limits: The study identified a TCR beta motif of several highly homologous variants that appeared characteristic of ankylosing spondylitis blood. Those disease-linked clones were CD8+; they were also relatively rare in peripheral blood. Disease-associated clones were reportedly significantly overrepresented in matched ankylosing spondylitis synovial fluid.

In regard to this clonotype: The antigen remains undetermined.

The CDR3 is 16 residues long. CDR1 is SQVTM and CDR2 is ANQGSEA in the germline V gene. V was pared by 1 base and J by 2 bases, with 16 bases between. The TCR beta libraries were generated through quantitative 5'-RACE incorporating molecular barcodes. TCRdb itself ran the 5' RACE reads through MiXCR, one entry per CDR3 protein. The table includes fewer than 750,000 distinct CDR3 sequences, 15% to 20% detected once. The sequenced sample consisted of blood, either unsorted or a sorted T cell fraction (not recorded which). The chain links TRBV29-1 to TRBJ2-3; D call uncertain. The source of this sequence is a male donor with ankylosing spondylitis. The CDR3 here is CSVEGVSSVSTDTQYF. The CDR3 DNA reads as TGCAGCGTTGAAGGTGTTAGCTCCGTGTCCACAGATACGCAGTATTTT.